The 27 T cell receptor beta chains in this list originate from one sample, sequenced in a study of tumor-infiltrating lymphocytes in primary liver carcinoma. The researchers produced TCR beta cDNA from around 500 ng total RNA with a constant-region primer. Slightly modified ARM-PCR served as the procedure for the TCR beta libraries. These libraries came from three rounds of nested multiplex PCR. Forward primers for TRBV1-TRBV30 and a C-beta reverse primer served the first two PCR rounds, at approximately 10 cycles each. One entry per CDR3 protein, called by TCRdb with MiXCR from the multiplex PCR reads. The sample contains about 110,000 distinct CDR3 sequences, about four fifths of which appear only once. Each 20-30 mg portion of unsorted bulk tissue served as the source for co-extraction of RNA and DNA. The sequenced sample was liver tumor tissue from sampling region 3. Subset indicated: tumor region T3, left-lateral pole. Receptor source: a man in his forties with primary liver carcinoma and hepatitis B virus infection.

In regard to this clonotype: Germline and junction disagree at one end, which may indicate a read error. The CDR3, as DNA: TGCGACAGCAGCCAAGACAGGGAGAACTGTGGCTACACCTTC. This codes for CDSSQDRENCGYTF. The chain employs TRBV4-1 and TRBJ1-2, with 7 bases fitting TRBD1. Germline V gene data show CDR1 as MGHRA and CDR2 as YSYEKL. The CDR3 spans 14 residues.

Only a few counts were recorded for this clonotype. Germline is not matched at one junction end, which may reflect a read error. The chain carries TRBV28 and TRBJ2-5; the D is unclear. There are 15 residues in the CDR3. Germline CDR1 MDHEN, CDR2 SYDVKM. The DNA of the CDR3 is TGTGCCAGCAGTTCGAGCACAAAAGTAGGAGAGACTCAGAACTTC. This encodes CASSSSTKVGETQNF.

For the CDR3, the DNA is TGCGCCAGCAGACTCGTCATGAACACTGAAGCTTTCTTT. Amino acids: CASRLVMNTEAFF. The chain carries TRBV5-1 and TRBJ1-1; D remains ambiguous. Between the trimmed V and J ends, which lost 5 bases and 0 bases, there was a span of 8 bases. This CDR3 is built from 13 residues. The V gene's germline CDR1 is SGHRS and CDR2 YFSETQ.

Turning to this clonotype: One end of the junction fails to match germline, which may point to a read error. The V call is TRBV4-1, the J call TRBJ1-5; D perhaps matches TRBD1 (6 bases). This CDR3 is built from 16 residues. Germline CDR1 is MGHRA and CDR2 is YSYEKL. DNA for the CDR3: TGTGCCAGCAGCCAAGATCAGGGGCAGCAGAATCAGCCCCAGCATTTT. This translates into CASSQDQGQQNQPQHF.

This clonotype has only a few counts. The V gene is TRBV7-2, the J gene TRBJ2-1; D not resolved. This CDR3 comprises 14 residues. In germline, CDR1 is SGHTA, CDR2 FQGNSA. The V end lost 0 bases, the J end lost 8 bases, and 11 bases lay between the germline ends. The CDR3 region is CASSLADGSDEQFF. Here the CDR3 DNA reads TGTGCCAGCAGCTTAGCGGATGGTTCGGATGAGCAGTTCTTC.

Points on this clonotype: The conserved phenylalanine or tryptophan is not found at the CDR3 terminus, so this likely reflects a read error. The chain joins TRBV30 to TRBJ1-2; D gene unclear. Germline CDR1 and CDR2: GTSNPN and SVGIG (reference sequence). The CDR3 runs to 10 residues. The CDR3, as DNA: TGTGCCTGGAGGAACTATGACTACACCTAC. Encoded protein: CAWRNYDYTY.

Concerning this clonotype: One end of the junction does not line up with germline, which may come from a read error. This chain uses TRBV29-1 with TRBJ2-7; a possible D gene is TRBD2 (5 bases). CDR1 and CDR2 from the germline V gene are SQVTM and ANQGSEA. This CDR3 comprises 13 residues. CDR3 bases: TGCAGCGTTCATTCGAGGGAAGGGCGCGAGCAGAACTTC. This sequence encodes CSVHSREGREQNF.

Worth noting for this clonotype: Germline and junction disagree at one end, which may indicate a read error. The chain links TRBV11-2 to TRBJ2-7, with a possible D match to TRBD2 (5 bases). Germline V gene data show CDR1 as SGHAT and CDR2 as FQNNGV. CDR3 size: 13 residues. CDR3 region: CASNLTERVQRYF. The CDR3 DNA sequence: TGTGCCAGCAACTTAACTGAGAGGGTCCAGCGGTACTTC.

The gene calls are TRBV29-1 and TRBJ1-1, with a possible D match to TRBD1 (5 bases). This CDR3 comprises 12 residues. In germline, CDR1 is SQVTM, CDR2 ANQGSEA. CDR3 bases: TGCAGTACAGGACGGGTGAACACTGAAGCTTTCTTT. Its translation is CSTGRVNTEAFF.

The rearrangement links TRBV20-1 to TRBJ2-7; D is ambiguous. Germline CDR1 DFQATT, CDR2 SNEGSKA (reference sequence). The CDR3 is 14 amino acids. CDR3 residues: CNAVHHGDGYEQYF. The CDR3 region has the DNA TGCAATGCCGTCCACCATGGGGATGGCTACGAGCAGTACTTC.

As to this clonotype: Since no conserved phenylalanine or tryptophan closes the CDR3, a read error is the likely cause. The CDR3 protein is CANSVRDTISGANVLTS. Here the CDR3 DNA reads TGTGCCAACAGTGTCCGGGACACAATCTCTGGGGCCAACGTCCTGACTTCC. The chain carries TRBV6-1 and TRBJ2-6, with a tentative D call TRBD1 (6 bases). Germline CDR1 and CDR2: MNHNS and SASEGT. The CDR3 spans 17 residues.

This rearrangement joins TRBV10-3 to TRBJ1-6; D may be TRBD1 (6 bases). The V end was cut by 5 bases, the J end by 5 bases, with 22 bases between. Germline V gives CDR1 ENHRY, CDR2 SYGVKD. CDR3 length: 18 amino acids. Written as DNA, the CDR3 is TGTGCCATCAGTAGGGCAAGCGGGGGCGCGTCTAATAATTCACCCCTCCACTTT. Encoded protein: CAISRASGGASNNSPLHF.

As to this clonotype: One end of the junction is discordant with germline, which a read error may explain. V gene TRBV6-1 combines with J gene TRBJ1-2; no clear D gene. The CDR3 is made up of 14 amino acids. Germline-derived CDR1 and CDR2 are MNHNS and SASEGT. CDR3 region: CTSSEIRDNHGYTF. The DNA for the CDR3 is TGTACCAGCAGTGAAATTCGGGATAACCATGGCTACACCTTC.

About this clonotype: One end of the junction is discordant with germline, which a read error may explain. This chain links TRBV29-1 with TRBJ1-1, with 8 nucleotides matching TRBD1. CDR3 size: 12 residues. Germline V gene data show CDR1 as SQVTM and CDR2 as ANQGSEA. Here the CDR3 reads CSVGTGRTEGFF. The CDR3 coding sequence is TGCAGCGTGGGGACAGGCAGGACAGAAGGTTTCTTT.

This clonotype came up once. J is TRBJ2-7 and V is TRBV6-2 or TRBV6-3; D ambiguous. V lost 9 bases to trimming and J lost 2 bases, with 14 bases between them. The V gene's germline CDR1 is MNHEY and CDR2 SVGEGT. The CDR3 contains 13 residues. CDR3 coding DNA: TGTGCCAGTAATTACGAGATACCCTACGAGCAGTACTTC. Translation gives CASNYEIPYEQYF.

To note about this clonotype: The junction departs from germline at one end; a sequencing error may be responsible. V gene TRBV11-3 combines with J gene TRBJ2-1; D uncertain. The CDR3 spans 12 residues. Germline CDR1 and CDR2: SGHNT and YENEEA. The CDR3 region is CASNLDTNEKFF. As DNA, the CDR3 is TGTGCCAGCAACTTAGATACCAATGAGAAGTTCTTC. The whole variable domain, filled in from reference TRBV11-3 and TRBJ2-1, reads EAGVVQSPRYKIIEKKQPVAFWCNPISGHNTLYWYLQNLGQGPELLIRYENEEAVDDSQLPKDRFSAERLKGVDSTLKIQPAELGDSAVYLCASNLDTNEKFFGPGTRLTVL.

The gene calls are TRBV28 and TRBJ2-7; 7 bases fit TRBD2. Germline V gene sequence: CDR1 MDHEN, CDR2 SYDVKM. V shed 9 bases, J shed 5 bases, and the junction held 13 bases outside the gene matches. The CDR3 is 14 residues long. This chain's CDR3 is CARSLGAGLDEQYF. CDR3 nucleotides: TGTGCCAGGAGTCTAGGAGCGGGACTTGACGAGCAGTACTTC. Full variable domain (remainder filled in from reference TRBV28 and TRBJ2-7): DVKVTQSSRYLVKRTGEKVFLECVQDMDHENMFWYRQDPGLGLRLIYFSYDVKMKEKGDIPEGYSVSREKKERFSLILESASTNQTSMYLCARSLGAGLDEQYFGPGTRLTVT.

This clonotype was seen a few times. One end of the junction is discordant with germline, which a read error may explain. The chain employs TRBV6-1 and TRBJ2-1, with 9 bases lining up with TRBD1. CDR1 and CDR2 (germline): MNHNS, SASEGT. CDR3 length: 13 amino acids. The CDR3 bases are TGTGCCAGCAGTGAAGGGACAGGGGATGAACAGTTATTC. This gives the protein CASSEGTGDEQLF.

With regard to this clonotype: This may be a read error, as it is one base from a much larger clone. The chain recombines TRBV28 with TRBJ1-6; D unclear. The CDR3 is 11 amino acids. Per the germline V gene, CDR1 is MDHEN and CDR2 is SYDVKM. Here the CDR3 DNA reads TGTGTCAGCAGCTTTACTTCACCCCTCCACTTT. Encoded protein: CVSSFTSPLHF.

The CDR3 is CSVAGTSNQPQHF. The DNA of the CDR3 is TGCAGCGTTGCCGGGACATCTAATCAGCCCCAGCATTTT. The chain recombines TRBV29-1 with TRBJ1-5; tentative D call: TRBD1 (6 bases). The CDR3 extends over 13 amino acids. V was cut by 4 bases and J by 4 bases, with 11 bases left in between. The V gene's germline CDR1 is SQVTM and CDR2 ANQGSEA. Full variable domain (rest looked up from reference TRBV29-1 and TRBJ1-5): SAVISQKPSRDICQRGTSLTIQCQVDSQVTMMFWYRQQPGQSLTLIATANQGSEATYESGFVIDKFPISRPNLTFSTLTVSNMSPEDSSIYLCSVAGTSNQPQHFGDGTRLSIL.

This clonotype was seen once. The chain is built from TRBV6-1 and TRBJ2-3; the match to TRBD2 covers 7 bases. Germline CDR1 and CDR2: MNHNS and SASEGT. The CDR3 sequence is 14 residues long. In DNA, the CDR3 is TGTACCAACGGGATCGCGGGAGGCACAGATACGCAGTATTTT. It codes for CTNGIAGGTDTQYF.

This chain connects TRBV7-9 to TRBJ2-4, with 7 bases matching TRBD1. Germline V gives CDR1 SEHNR, CDR2 FQNEAQ (reference sequence). Losses at the gene ends were 5 bases for V and 1 base for J; bases not matched to a gene: 11. This CDR3 contains 17 residues. In nucleotides, the CDR3 is TGTGCCAGCAGCAGGGGACAGAGTGGGGTTGCCAAAAACATTCAGTACTTC. Translated: CASSRGQSGVAKNIQYF.

In this sample, this clonotype turned up a few times. With a much larger clone just one base away, this may be a read error. V usage is TRBV7-9 and J usage is TRBJ2-1; D may be TRBD1 or TRBD2 (6 bases each). Germline V CDR1 and CDR2: SEHNR, FQNEAQ (reference sequence). The CDR3 totals 16 residues. The CDR3 protein is CTSSPRGGGPYNEQFF. The CDR3 coding sequence is TGTACCAGCAGCCCCAGGGGAGGTGGCCCCTACAATGAGCAGTTCTTC.

Notes on this clonotype: The junction does not match germline at one end; this may be a read error. The chain joins TRBV5-5 to TRBJ2-7; tentative D call: TRBD1 (6 bases). The CDR3 has 16 amino acids. Germline V gives CDR1 SGHKS, CDR2 YYEKEE (reference sequence). CDR3 coding DNA: TGTACCAGCAGCTTGGTTATAGGAGCAGGGGTATGGGAGCAGTACTTC. As protein: CTSSLVIGAGVWEQYF.

This CDR3 reads CPNSLVGVTGSNQPQHF. CDR3 coding DNA: TGTCCCAACAGCTTAGTAGGGGTAACGGGGAGCAATCAGCCCCAGCATTTT. The genes are TRBV11-2 and TRBJ1-5; maybe TRBD1 (5 bases). Germline CDR1 reads SGHAT; CDR2 reads FQNNGV. The CDR3 totals 17 residues.

As regards this clonotype: The junction and the germline gene differ at one end; a read error may be behind it. The V gene is TRBV11-2, the J gene TRBJ2-4; 8 bases fit TRBD2. Germline CDR1 SGHAT, CDR2 FQNNGV. The CDR3 sequence is 17 residues long. The CDR3 nucleotides are TGTGCGAGCAGCTTAGATAGGGGCGGGAGGTCCTACAATGAGCAGTACTTC. Its protein product is CASSLDRGGRSYNEQYF.

V gene TRBV4-1 combines with J gene TRBJ2-1; TRBD2 aligns across 10 bases. V gave up 10 bases and J gave up 9 bases; unmatched junction bases: 18. Germline lookup yields CDR1 MGHRA and CDR2 YSYEKL. The CDR3 runs to 16 residues. The CDR3, as DNA: TGCGCCAACAGACAAGAGCTGACTAGCGGGCAAAGTGAGCAGTTCTTC. Its protein is CANRQELTSGQSEQFF.